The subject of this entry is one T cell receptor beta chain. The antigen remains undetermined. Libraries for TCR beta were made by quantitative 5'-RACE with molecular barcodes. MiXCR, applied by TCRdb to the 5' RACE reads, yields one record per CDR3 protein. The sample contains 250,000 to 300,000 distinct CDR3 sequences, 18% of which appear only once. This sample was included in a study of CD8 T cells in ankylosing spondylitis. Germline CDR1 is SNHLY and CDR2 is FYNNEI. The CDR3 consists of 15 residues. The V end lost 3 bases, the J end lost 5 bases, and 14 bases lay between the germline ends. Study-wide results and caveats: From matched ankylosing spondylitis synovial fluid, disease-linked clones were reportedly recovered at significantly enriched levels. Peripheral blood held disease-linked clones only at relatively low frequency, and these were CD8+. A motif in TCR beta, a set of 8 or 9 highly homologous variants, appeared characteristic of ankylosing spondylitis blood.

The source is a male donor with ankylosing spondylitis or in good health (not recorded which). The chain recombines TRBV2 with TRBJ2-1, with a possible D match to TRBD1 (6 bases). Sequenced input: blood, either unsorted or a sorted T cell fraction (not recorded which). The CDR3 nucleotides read TGTGCCAGCAGTGACGATGGGGCAGGGGACAATGAGCAGTTCTTC. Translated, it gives CASSDDGAGDNEQFF.